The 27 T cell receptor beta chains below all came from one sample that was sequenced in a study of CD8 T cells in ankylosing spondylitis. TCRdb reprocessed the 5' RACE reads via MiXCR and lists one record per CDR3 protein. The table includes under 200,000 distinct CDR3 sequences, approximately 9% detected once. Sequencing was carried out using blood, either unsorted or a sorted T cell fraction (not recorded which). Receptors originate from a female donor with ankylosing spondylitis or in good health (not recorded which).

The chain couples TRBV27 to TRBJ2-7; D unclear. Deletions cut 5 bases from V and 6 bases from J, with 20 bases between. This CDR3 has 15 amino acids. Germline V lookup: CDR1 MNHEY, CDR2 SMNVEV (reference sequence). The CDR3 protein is CASSPPLRSLGEQYF. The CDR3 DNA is TGTGCCAGCAGTCCCCCCCTACGCTCCCTAGGCGAGCAGTACTTC.

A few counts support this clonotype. Here the CDR3 reads CATSAGTALTDTQYF. CDR3 DNA sequence: TGTGCCACCAGTGCTGGGACAGCCCTCACAGATACGCAGTATTTT. The V call is TRBV24-1, the J call TRBJ2-3; 7 positions match TRBD1. This CDR3 comprises 15 residues. From germline, CDR1 is KGHDR and CDR2 SFDVKD. The junction had 6 bases not matched to a gene; V was cut back by 5 bases and J by 2 bases.

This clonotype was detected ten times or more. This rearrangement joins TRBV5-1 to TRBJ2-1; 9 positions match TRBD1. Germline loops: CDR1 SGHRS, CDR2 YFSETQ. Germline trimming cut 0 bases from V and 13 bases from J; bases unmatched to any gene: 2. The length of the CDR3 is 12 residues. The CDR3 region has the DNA TGCGCCAGCAGCTTGGGGGACAGGGATCAGTTCTTC. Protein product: CASSLGDRDQFF.

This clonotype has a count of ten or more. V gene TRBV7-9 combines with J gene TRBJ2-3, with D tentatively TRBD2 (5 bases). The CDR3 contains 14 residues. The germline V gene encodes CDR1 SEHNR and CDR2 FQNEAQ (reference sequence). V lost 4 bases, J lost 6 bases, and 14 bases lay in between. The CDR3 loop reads CASSSGSSPDTQYF. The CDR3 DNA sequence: TGTGCCAGCAGCTCAGGCTCTAGCCCCGATACGCAGTATTTT.

In DNA form, the CDR3 reads TGCGCCAGCAGCCCGTCTGGCAGGGGGCGGTACGAGCAGTACTTC. It encodes CASSPSGRGRYEQYF. The chain joins TRBV4-3 to TRBJ2-7; 8 bases align to TRBD1. Trimming took 4 bases from V and 4 from J; bases not matched to a gene: 9. This CDR3 has 15 residues. Looked up from germline, CDR1 is LGHNA and CDR2 is YSLEER.

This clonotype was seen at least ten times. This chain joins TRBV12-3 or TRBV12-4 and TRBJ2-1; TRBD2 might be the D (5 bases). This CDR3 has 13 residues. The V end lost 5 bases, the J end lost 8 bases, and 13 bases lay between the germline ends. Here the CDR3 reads CASSPISRDEQFF. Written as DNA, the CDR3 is TGTGCCAGCAGTCCCATTTCGAGGGATGAGCAGTTCTTC.

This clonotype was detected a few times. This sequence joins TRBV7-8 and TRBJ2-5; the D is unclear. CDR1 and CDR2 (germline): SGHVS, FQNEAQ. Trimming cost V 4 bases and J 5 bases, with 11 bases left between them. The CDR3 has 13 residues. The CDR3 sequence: CASSSPPEETQYF. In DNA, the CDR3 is TGTGCCAGCAGCTCCCCCCCTGAGGAGACCCAGTACTTC.

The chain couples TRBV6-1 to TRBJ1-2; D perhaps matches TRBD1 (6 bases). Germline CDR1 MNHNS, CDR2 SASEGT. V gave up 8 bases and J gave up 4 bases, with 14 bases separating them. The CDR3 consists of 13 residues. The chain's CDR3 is CASAGGALYGYTF. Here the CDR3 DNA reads TGTGCCAGCGCGGGGGGCGCGCTCTATGGCTACACCTTC.

Written as DNA, the CDR3 is TGTGCCAGCAGGGACTTCATTGGGGAGACCCAGTACTTC. It codes for CASRDFIGETQYF. The V call is TRBV6-1, the J call TRBJ2-5, with a weak D call TRBD2 (5 bases). The CDR3 is made up of 13 amino acids. Germline-derived CDR1 and CDR2 are MNHNS and SASEGT. Trimming removed 6 bases from V and 5 bases from J, with 13 bases in between.

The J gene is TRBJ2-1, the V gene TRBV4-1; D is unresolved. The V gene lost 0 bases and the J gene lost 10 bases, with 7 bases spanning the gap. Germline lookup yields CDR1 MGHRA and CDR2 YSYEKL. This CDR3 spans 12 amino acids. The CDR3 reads CASSQEMREQFF. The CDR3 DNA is TGCGCCAGCAGCCAAGAGATGAGGGAGCAGTTCTTC.

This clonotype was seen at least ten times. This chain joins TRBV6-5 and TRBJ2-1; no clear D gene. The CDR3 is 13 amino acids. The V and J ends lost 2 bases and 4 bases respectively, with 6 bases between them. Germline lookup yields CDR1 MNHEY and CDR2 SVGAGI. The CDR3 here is CASSYAAYNEQFF. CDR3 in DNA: TGTGCCAGCAGTTACGCAGCATACAATGAGCAGTTCTTC.

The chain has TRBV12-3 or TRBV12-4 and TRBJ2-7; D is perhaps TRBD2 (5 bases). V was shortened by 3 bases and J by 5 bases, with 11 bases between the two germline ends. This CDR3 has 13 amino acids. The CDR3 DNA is TGTGCCAGCAGTTTTGGACTTGCCGACGAGCAGTACTTC. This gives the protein CASSFGLADEQYF.

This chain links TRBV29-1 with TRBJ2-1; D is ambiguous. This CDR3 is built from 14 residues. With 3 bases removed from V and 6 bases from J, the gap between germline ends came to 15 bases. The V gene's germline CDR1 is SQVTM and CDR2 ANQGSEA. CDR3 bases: TGCAGCGTTGAGGACCTCCGGGCTACCAATGAGCAGTTCTTC. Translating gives CSVEDLRATNEQFF.

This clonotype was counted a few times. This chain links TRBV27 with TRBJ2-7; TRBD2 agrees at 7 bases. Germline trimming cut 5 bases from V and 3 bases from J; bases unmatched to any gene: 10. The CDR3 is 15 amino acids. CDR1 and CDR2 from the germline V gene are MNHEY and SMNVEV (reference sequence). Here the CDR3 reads CASSPRGGNLYEQYF. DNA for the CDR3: TGTGCCAGCAGTCCCCGCGGGGGAAATCTCTACGAGCAGTACTTC.

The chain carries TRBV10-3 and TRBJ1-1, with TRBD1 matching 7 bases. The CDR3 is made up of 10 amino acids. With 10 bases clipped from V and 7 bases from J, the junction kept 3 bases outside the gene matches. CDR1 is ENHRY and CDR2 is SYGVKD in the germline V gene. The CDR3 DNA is TGTGCCAGTCGGGACAGTGAAGCTTTCTTT. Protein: CASRDSEAFF.

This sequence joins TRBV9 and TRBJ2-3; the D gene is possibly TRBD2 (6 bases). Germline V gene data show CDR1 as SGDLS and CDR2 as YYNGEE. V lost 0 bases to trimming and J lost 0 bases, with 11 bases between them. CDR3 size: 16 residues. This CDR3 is CASSVDSGGSTDTQYF. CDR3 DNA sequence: TGTGCCAGCAGCGTAGATTCCGGAGGGAGCACAGATACGCAGTATTTT.

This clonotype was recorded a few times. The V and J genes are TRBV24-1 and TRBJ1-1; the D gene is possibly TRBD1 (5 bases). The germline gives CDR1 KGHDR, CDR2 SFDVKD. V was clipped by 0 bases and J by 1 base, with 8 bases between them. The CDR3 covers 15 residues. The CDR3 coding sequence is TGTGCCACCAGTGATTTGTGGGGCCCGAACACTGAAGCTTTCTTT. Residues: CATSDLWGPNTEAFF.

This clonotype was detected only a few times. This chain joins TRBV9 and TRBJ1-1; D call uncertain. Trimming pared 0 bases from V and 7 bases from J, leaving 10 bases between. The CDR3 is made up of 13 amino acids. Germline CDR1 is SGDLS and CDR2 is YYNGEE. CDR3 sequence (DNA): TGTGCCAGCAGCGTAGGAAGTACGGTTGAAGCTTTCTTT. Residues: CASSVGSTVEAFF.

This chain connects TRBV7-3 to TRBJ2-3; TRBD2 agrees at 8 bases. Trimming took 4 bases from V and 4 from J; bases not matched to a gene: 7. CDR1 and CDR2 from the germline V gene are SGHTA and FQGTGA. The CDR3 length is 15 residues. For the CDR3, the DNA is TGTGCCAGCAGCTCCCTCGGGGGGGGCGCAGATACGCAGTATTTT. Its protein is CASSSLGGGADTQYF.

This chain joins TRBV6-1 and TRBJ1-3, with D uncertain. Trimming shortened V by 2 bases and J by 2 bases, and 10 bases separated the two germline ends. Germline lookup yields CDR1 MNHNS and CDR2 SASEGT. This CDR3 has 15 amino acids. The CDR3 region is CASSEIRSAGNTIYF. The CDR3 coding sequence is TGTGCCAGCAGTGAAATCAGGTCAGCTGGAAACACCATATATTTT.

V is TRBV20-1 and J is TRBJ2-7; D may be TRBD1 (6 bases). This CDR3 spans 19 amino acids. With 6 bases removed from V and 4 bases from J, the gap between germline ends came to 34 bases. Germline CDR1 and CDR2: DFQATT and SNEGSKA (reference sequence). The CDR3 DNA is TGCAGTGCCAGGGGTGGAGAGGGGCTGAAAACCGGGACACCTTACGAGCAGTACTTC. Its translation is CSARGGEGLKTGTPYEQYF.

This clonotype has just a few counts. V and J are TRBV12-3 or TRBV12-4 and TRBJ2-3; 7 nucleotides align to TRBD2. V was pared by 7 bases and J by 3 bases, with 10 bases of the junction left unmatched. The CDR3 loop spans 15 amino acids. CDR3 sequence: CASTGGGERTDTQYF. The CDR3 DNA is TGTGCCAGCACGGGGGGAGGGGAGAGGACAGATACGCAGTATTTT.

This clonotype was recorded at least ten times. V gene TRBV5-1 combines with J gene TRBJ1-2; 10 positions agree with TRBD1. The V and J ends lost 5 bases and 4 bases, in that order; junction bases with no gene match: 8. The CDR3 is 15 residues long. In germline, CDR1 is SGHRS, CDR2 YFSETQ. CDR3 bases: TGCGCCAGCAGTGGGACAGGGGCACGCGTCTATGGCTACACCTTC. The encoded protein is CASSGTGARVYGYTF.

CDR3 region: CASSWKQGNEQFF. CDR3 sequence (DNA): TGTGCCAGCAGTTGGAAACAGGGGAATGAGCAGTTCTTC. The J gene is TRBJ2-1, the V gene TRBV28, with 7 bases aligning to TRBD1. There are 13 residues in the CDR3. Germline CDR1 is MDHEN and CDR2 is SYDVKM. V dropped 4 bases and J dropped 7; count of bases not matched to a gene: 4.

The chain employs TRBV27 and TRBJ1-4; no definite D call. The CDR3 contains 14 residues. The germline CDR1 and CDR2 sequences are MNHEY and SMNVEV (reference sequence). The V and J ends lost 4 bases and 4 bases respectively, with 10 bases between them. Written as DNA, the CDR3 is TGTGCCAGCAGTTCCAGGTTTTTTAATGAAAAACTGTTTTTT. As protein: CASSSRFFNEKLFF.

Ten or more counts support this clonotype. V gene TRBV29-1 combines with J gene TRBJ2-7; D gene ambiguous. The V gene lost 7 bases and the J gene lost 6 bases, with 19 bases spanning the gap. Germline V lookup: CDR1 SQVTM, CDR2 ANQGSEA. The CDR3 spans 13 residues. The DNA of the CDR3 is TGCAGCGCAGCCAAAGTGTACGGCAGCGAGCAGTACTTC. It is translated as CSAAKVYGSEQYF.

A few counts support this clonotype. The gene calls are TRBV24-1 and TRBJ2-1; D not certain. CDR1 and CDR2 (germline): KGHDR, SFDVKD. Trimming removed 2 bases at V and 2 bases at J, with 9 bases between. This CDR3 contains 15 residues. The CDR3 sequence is CATSDYNPPYNEQFF. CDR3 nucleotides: TGTGCCACCAGTGATTATAATCCCCCCTACAATGAGCAGTTCTTC.